This T cell receptor (beta chain) appears in the sequencing data of a study of OX40 agonist ivuxolimab in advanced cancers. Study context: Participants, 75% to 90% male, averaged roughly 59 years of age, ranging from roughly 20 to 79. Findings and limits, study-wide: The CD4+ and CD8+ T cells in the blood had expanded clonally by week 6 at 0.1 to 3.0 mg/kg. Some nonresponders additionally presented with little normalized T-cell clonal expansion.

Remarks on this clone: Antigen specificity is unknown.

Only in-frame clones appear in the TCRdb table, and some are missing; sequencing was by immunoSEQ multiplex PCR. The table has fewer than 90,000 clones, around 84% seen once. The germline V gene has CDR1 SGHAT and CDR2 FQNNGV. The length of the CDR3 is 15 residues. Between the trimmed V and J ends, which lost 5 bases and 0 bases, there was a span of 11 bases. This receptor was obtained from an adult with an advanced solid tumor such as melanoma, head and neck, liver or kidney cancer. The rearrangement links TRBV11-2 to TRBJ1-5, with no clear D. The starting material was CD4+ or CD8+ T cells sorted from blood, obtained in a trial of the OX40 agonist ivuxolimab. CDR3 residues: CASSPTGSSNQPQHF. The DNA for the CDR3 is TGTGCCAGCAGCCCAACGGGGTCTAGCAATCAGCCCCAGCATTTT.